The clone carrying this TCR beta chain was observed once. This record comes from a study of blood T cells in healthy people across ages. The CDR3 length is 15 residues. V was clipped by 7 bases and J by 5 bases; unmatched bases: 12. The authors ran a second PCR of about 6 to 11 cycles using a sample-barcoded 5' primer and a J-beta primer mix. From the 5' RACE reads, TCRdb called clonotypes with MiXCR, one entry per CDR3 protein. The data hold about 570,000 distinct CDR3 sequences, with roughly 29% observed a single time. The sample comprised blood. The gene calls are TRBV12-3 or TRBV12-4 and TRBJ2-5; TRBD2 matches at 8 bases. This clonotype was sampled from a woman aged 70-85 years in good health. CDR3 amino acids: CASKPPSGGKETQYF. CDR3 coding DNA: TGTGCCAGCAAGCCCCCCAGCGGGGGTAAGGAGACCCAGTACTTC.